This TCR beta chain was profiled in a study of cytomegalovirus exposure and HLA in healthy donors. At the level of the study: Earlier work reported around 110 million unique TCR beta sequences from 180 million or so T cells.

The PCR made use of 60 Vbeta and 13 Jbeta primers. TCRdb keeps only in-frame clones here, not all; method: immunoSEQ multiplex PCR. The sample includes about 180,000 clones, about 69% of them seen just once. Trimming removed 2 bases at V and 3 bases at J, with 8 bases between. Germline lookup yields CDR1 GTSNPN and CDR2 SVGIG (reference sequence). The CDR3 has 13 residues. Sample: PBMCs. This chain uses TRBV30 with TRBJ1-5; no reliable D call. The receptor's source is a male donor in good health and CMV-seronegative. In DNA, the CDR3 is TGTGCCTGGAGTATCACAGACAATCAGCCCCAGCATTTT. It specifies CAWSITDNQPQHF.